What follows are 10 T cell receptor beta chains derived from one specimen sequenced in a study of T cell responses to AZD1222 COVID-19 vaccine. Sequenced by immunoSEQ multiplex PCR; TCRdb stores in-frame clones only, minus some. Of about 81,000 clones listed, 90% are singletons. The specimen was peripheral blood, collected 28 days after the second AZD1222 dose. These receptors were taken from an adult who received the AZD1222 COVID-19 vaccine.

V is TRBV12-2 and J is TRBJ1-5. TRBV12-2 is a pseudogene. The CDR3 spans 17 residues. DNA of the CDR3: TGTGCAAGTCGCTTAGCGTTAAAGGTTAGGACAACGGCCCACCGGGGGTTT. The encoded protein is CASRLALKVRTTAHRGF.

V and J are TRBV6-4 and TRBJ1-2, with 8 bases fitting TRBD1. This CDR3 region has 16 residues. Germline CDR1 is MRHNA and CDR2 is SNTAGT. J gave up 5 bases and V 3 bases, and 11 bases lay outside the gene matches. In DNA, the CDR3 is TGTGCCAGCAGTGAATTAGCACAGGGGGAACCTTATGGCTACACCTTC. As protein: CASSELAQGEPYGYTF.

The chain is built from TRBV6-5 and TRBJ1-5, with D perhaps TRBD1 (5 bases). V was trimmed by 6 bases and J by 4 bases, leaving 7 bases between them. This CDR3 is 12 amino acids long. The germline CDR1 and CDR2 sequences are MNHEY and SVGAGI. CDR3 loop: CASRAGNQPQHF. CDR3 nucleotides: TGTGCCAGCAGAGCAGGGAATCAGCCCCAGCATTTT.

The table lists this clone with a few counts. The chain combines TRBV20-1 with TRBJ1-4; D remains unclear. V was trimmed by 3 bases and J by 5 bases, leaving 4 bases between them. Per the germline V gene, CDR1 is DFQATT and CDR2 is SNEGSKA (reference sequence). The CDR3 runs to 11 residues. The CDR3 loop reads CSARRNEKLFF. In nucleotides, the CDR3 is TGCAGTGCTAGGAGGAATGAAAAACTGTTTTTT.

The CDR3 nucleotides read TGTGCCAGCTCACCAAGCCCAGCGGGGGGTCAAAGCTCCTACAATGAGCAGTTCTTC. Translating gives CASSPSPAGGQSSYNEQFF. The chain links TRBV18 to TRBJ2-1; TRBD2 matches 9 bases. The V gene end was trimmed by 2 bases and the J gene end by 0 bases; junction bases not matched to a gene: 11. Germline CDR1 is KGHSH and CDR2 is LQKENI. The CDR3 has 19 residues.

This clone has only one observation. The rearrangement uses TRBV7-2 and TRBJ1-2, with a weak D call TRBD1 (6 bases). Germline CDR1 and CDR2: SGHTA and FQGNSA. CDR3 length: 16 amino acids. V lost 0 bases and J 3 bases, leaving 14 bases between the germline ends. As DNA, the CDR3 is TGTGCCAGCAGCTTAGCGTTGGATCGGACAGACTATGGCTACACCTTC. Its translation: CASSLALDRTDYGYTF.

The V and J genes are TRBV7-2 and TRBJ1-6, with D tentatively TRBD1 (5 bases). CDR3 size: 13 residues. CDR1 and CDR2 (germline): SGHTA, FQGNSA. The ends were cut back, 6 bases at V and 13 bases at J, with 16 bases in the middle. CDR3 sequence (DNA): TGTGCCAGCAGACCTCAGGGCGTCATTCCCCTCCACTTT. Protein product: CASRPQGVIPLHF.

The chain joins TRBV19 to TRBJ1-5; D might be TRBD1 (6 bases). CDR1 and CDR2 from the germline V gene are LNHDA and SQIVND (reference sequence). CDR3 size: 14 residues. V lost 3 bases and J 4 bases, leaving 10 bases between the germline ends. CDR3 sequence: CASSITGSNQPQHF. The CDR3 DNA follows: TGTGCCAGTAGTATTACAGGGTCGAATCAGCCCCAGCATTTT.

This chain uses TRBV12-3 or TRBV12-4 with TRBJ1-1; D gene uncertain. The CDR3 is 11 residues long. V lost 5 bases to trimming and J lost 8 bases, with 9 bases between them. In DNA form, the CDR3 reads TGTGCCAGCAGTGTGAACAGAGAAGCTTTCTTT. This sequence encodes CASSVNREAFF.

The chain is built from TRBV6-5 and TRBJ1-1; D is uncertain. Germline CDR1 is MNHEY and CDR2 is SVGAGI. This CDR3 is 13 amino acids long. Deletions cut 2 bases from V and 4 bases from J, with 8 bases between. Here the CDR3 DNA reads TGTGCCAGCAGTTACGGGCAGTTCACTGAAGCTTTCTTT. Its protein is CASSYGQFTEAFF.